These T cell receptor beta chains were read from a single sample in a study of CD8+CD57+ T cells in acquired aplastic anemia. TCRdb analysed the reads with MiXCR anew, one entry per CDR3 protein. This table holds roughly 98,000 distinct CDR3 sequences, around two thirds found once. The material sequenced was sorted CD4+, CD8+, or CD8+CD57+ T cells (not recorded which) from PBMCs. Receptors originate from a human donor with aplastic anemia. The conserved cysteine and the conserved F or W are not part of the CDR3 here.

j_call v_call cdr3_aa
TRBJ2-7 TRBV20-1 SATPGTGAYEQY
TRBJ1-2 TRBV24-1 ATSDSTGKRGYT
TRBJ2-3 TRBV15 ATSRGSGGTDTQY
TRBJ2-7 TRBV19 ASSISGSNYEQY
TRBJ2-5 TRBV7-2 ASSPRQMYQETQY
TRBJ2-3 TRBV9 ASSITSGGDTQY
TRBJ2-7 TRBV7-9 ASSLNSYEQY
TRBJ1-2 TRBV20-1 SAKGDSGQHYGYT
TRBJ2-4 TRBV4-2 ASSRGTGTSKSVRY
TRBJ2-2 TRBV24-1 ATSPSEGIGELF
TRBJ1-1 TRBV2 ASNSQGRFTEAF
TRBJ1-1 TRBV20-1 SATAWGGGMNTEAF
TRBJ2-1 TRBV7-9 ASRRENNEQF
TRBJ2-5 TRBV10-3 AISEGETQY
TRBJ2-5 TRBV19 ASSSTAIQETQY
TRBJ2-3 TRBV2 ASTTSDTQY
TRBJ1-6 TRBV2 ASKRDKASPLH
TRBJ2-3 TRBV2 ASSEQGALSDTQY
TRBJ1-1 TRBV5-1 ASSFDRVNTEAF
TRBJ1-1 TRBV10-1 ASSRLLNTEAF
TRBJ2-1 TRBV12-5 ASGTYNEQF
TRBJ1-3 TRBV12-3/TRBV12-4 ASRPDQGGRNTIY
TRBJ1-2 TRBV24-1 ATSDDGVGEGRFDYGYT
TRBJ1-1 TRBV20-1 SALTGANTEAF
TRBJ2-7 TRBV5-1 ASSLEGSEQY
TRBJ2-2 TRBV29-1 SVQATGELF
TRBJ2-7 TRBV19 ASSLSSGGSYEQY
TRBJ1-4 TRBV2 ASRQLTTNEKLF
TRBJ2-7 TRBV5-6 ASSSDSQTYERY
TRBJ1-1 TRBV7-6 ASSLIDWDTEAF
TRBJ2-7 TRBV4-3 ASSQDALAEQY
TRBJ2-5 TRBV29-1 SVEVDRESETQY
TRBJ1-1 TRBV29-1 SVDEGTEAF
TRBJ2-5 TRBV7-9 ASSSSGTAHETQY
TRBJ2-2 TRBV24-1 ATSAPYSGELF
TRBJ2-7 TRBV10-3 ASRPGTGLEQY
TRBJ1-2 TRBV12-3/TRBV12-4 ASNSPGTGVKGYT
TRBJ1-1 TRBV3-1 ASSQGGGFAF
TRBJ1-3 TRBV7-6 ASSLGRTPGNTIY
TRBJ2-7 TRBV20-1 SARDPTDFYEQY
TRBJ1-1 TRBV7-9 ASSSTGATEAF
TRBJ2-1 TRBV20-1 SASGGLAGNNEQF
TRBJ2-5 TRBV25-1 ASSGPFTGQETQY
TRBJ2-5 TRBV20-1 SAIRGQNQETQY
TRBJ2-7 TRBV6-5 ASRSVYEQY